The entry below describes one T cell receptor (beta chain). Its antigen is unknown. Nothing much larger sits one base from this clone, and base qualities are not available. The library was obtained by 5' RACE. TCRdb names Illumina HiSeq 2000 as the instrument used. Template switching added a universal primer binding site, and the final cDNA carried a unique molecular identifier that allowed TCR cDNA molecules to be counted accurately. Specific primers in the conserved constant-segment region were used to synthesize first-strand cDNA for the TCR alpha and beta chains. Each cDNA library was double barcoded, with a SMART-Mk sample barcode plus Illumina barcodes, to control for contamination. Two successive PCR steps introduced TruSeq adapter sequences along with Illumina sample barcodes. TCR alpha and beta cDNA libraries were sequenced on the Illumina HiSeq platform with custom primers. As for how the authors treated the data: Unique molecular identifiers were extracted from raw reads with MiGEC, and CDR3 positions were determined with MiXCR. For each individual, recombination models were inferred using an EM algorithm with the repgenHMM and IGoR tools. The tcR package in R was used for shared clonotype analysis, with sharing normalized by the product of cloneset sizes. To study raw recombination free of thymic and clonal selection effects, out-of-frame nonproductive sequences were analyzed. TCRdb ran its own pipeline on the public reads, namely fastp trimming at Q25 and MiXCR clone calling, and kept in-frame beta chains. Each CDR3 protein appears once, grouped with its most common genes and DNA. It is TCRdb's table, rather than the study itself, that gives the V and J calls and clone size. In all, the sample holds 640,000 or so distinct CDR3 sequences, and around 6% of those were seen once. In total, the top ten clones hold 1.5% to 2% of the sample.

The data derive from a study of identical twins listed by TCRdb under 2016. Some background on the complete study: The study deep-sequenced TCR alpha and beta repertoires from monozygotic twins, unrelated adults of various ages and cord blood to test whether fetal clonotypes persist. Replicate twin experiments were performed at different times using different library preparation protocols to rule out contamination. Overall results and qualifications from the work: Compared with coincidental sharing between unrelated individuals, out-of-frame TCR alpha sequences shared between twins showed an excess of sequences with low generation probability. Abundant cord blood beta clonotypes carried fewer insertions; young adult naive repertoires showed a weaker similar trend, while memory repertoires showed none. A weaker excess of twin sharing was found in beta out-of-frame sequences because the signal-to-noise ratio was lowered by fewer shared sequences. Because the same donors could not be followed over many years, conclusions were based on cross-sectional statistical analysis. Invariant T cells such as MAIT and iNKT could partly confound zero-insertion analyses, although diverse VJ usage argued against such confounding for most clonotypes. Out-of-frame TCR alpha sharing in monozygotic twins was systematically underestimated by recombination models, whereas sharing between unrelated individuals was in agreement with the recombination models.

All donors were healthy Caucasians. Three unrelated non-twin adults were also sequenced: a male aged 18 to 30, a male aged 50 to 60 and a female aged 50 to 60. Miltenyi CD45RO+ enrichment and human naive T-cell isolation kits were used to isolate memory (CD45RO+) and naive T cells from PBMC. The CDR3 starts with the cysteine, ends with the phenylalanine, and has 15 residues. The kept DNA is CDR3 alone, 45 bases in frame from the first base. The germline V gene encodes CDR1 MNHNS and CDR2 SASEGT. Relative to germline, V is missing 6 bases and J is missing 4 bases, with 5 bases of the junction outside any gene match.

This sequence originates from a man between 18 and 29 years old in good health. Sequenced sample: naive T cells sorted from blood. Sample cell subset or site, as interpreted from the label and publication: cells isolated with a human naive T-cell isolation kit. The chain is assembled from TRBV6-1 and TRBJ2-2; the junction holds 10 bases that match TRBD1. The CDR3 has the sequence CASSDRGPVTGELFF. The DNA reads as follows: TGTGCCAGCAGCGACAGGGGGCCGGTCACCGGGGAGCTGTTTTTT.